This T cell receptor (beta chain) is drawn from a study of blood T cell repertoires in COVID-19. Study in general: COVID-19 samples, acute and convalescent, were from the United States, Italy and Spain. Nucleic acid was either cDNA or gDNA, and it came from T cells, B-cell-depleted T cells, or PBMCs.

Looked up from germline, CDR1 is DFQATT and CDR2 is SNEGSKA (reference sequence). Trimming left V 3 bases short and J 5 bases short, with 5 bases between. This CDR3 has 10 residues. In the authors' methods: It was from reference gene primer amplification that nucleated cell counts were estimated. The method was immunoSEQ multiplex PCR; TCRdb's version includes in-frame clones alone and lacks a portion of them. V, J and clone size are those of that table, while D and trimming were read from the DNA. The sample includes some 200,000 clones, 84% of them seen just once. In its sample, this clone was seen a few times. Other DNA sequences in this sample translate to the same CDR3.

This chain links TRBV20-1 with TRBJ2-7, with D unresolved. The receptor comes from a human donor in a cohort sampled during active COVID-19. Sequencing input: peripheral blood. CDR3 sequence reads: CSASRNEQYF. The CDR3 DNA follows: TGCAGTGCTAGCAGAAACGAGCAGTACTTC.